The present T cell receptor (beta chain) was sequenced within a study of CD8 T cells in ankylosing spondylitis. Broader study findings: In synovial fluid and blood from reactive arthritis, some motif variants were previously reported.

The germline V gene has CDR1 MNHEY and CDR2 SMNVEV (reference sequence). This CDR3 spans 13 amino acids. The germline V and J ends were trimmed by 6 bases and 4 bases, with 10 bases remaining between them. This clonotype was counted ten times or more. Its cognate antigen is unknown. TCRdb re-called the 5' RACE reads with MiXCR, one entry per CDR3 protein. The sample records under 400,000 distinct CDR3 sequences, around a tenth being singletons. Sequenced: blood, either unsorted or a sorted T cell fraction (not recorded which). The sequence was collected from a female donor with ankylosing spondylitis or in good health (not recorded which). The J gene is TRBJ2-1, the V gene TRBV27; D uncertain. DNA of the CDR3: TGTGCCAGCAGCCTTGAGGTTTACAATGAGCAGTTCTTC. Protein product: CASSLEVYNEQFF.